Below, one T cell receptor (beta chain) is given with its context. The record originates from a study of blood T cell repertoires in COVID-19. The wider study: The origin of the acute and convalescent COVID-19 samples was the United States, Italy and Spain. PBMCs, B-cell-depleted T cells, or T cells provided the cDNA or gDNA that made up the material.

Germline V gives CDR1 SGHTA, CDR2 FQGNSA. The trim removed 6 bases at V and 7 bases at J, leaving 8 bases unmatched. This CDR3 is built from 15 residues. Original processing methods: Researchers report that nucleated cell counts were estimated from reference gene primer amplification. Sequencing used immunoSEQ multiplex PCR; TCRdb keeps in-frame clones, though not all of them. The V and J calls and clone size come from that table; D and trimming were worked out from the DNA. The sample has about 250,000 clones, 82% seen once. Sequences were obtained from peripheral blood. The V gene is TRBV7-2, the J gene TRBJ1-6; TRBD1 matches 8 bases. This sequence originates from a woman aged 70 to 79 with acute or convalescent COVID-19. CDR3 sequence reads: CASRMGQVLNSPLHF. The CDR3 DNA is TGTGCCAGCAGGATGGGACAGGTCTTGAATTCACCCCTCCACTTT.